The T cell receptor beta chain described here comes from a study of T cells in Graves' hyperthyroidism and ophthalmopathy. RNA transcripts gave rise to amplified TCR beta CDR3 regions. During a first-round RT-PCR of the TCR CDR3, the HTBI primer set was used. TCRdb reprocessed the multiplex PCR reads via MiXCR and lists one record per CDR3 protein. The sample has about 560,000 distinct CDR3 sequences; 14% are singletons. The sample holds many counts of this clonotype. What it binds is not known. Points from the study as a whole: The majority of expanded thyroid clonotypes above 0.001 also appeared in blood. Before onset, by a median of 6.5 months, the model predicted ophthalmopathy.

Per germline, CDR1 LNHDA and CDR2 SQIVND (reference sequence). The CDR3 extends over 15 amino acids. Trimming left V 4 bases short and J 4 bases short, with 15 bases between. This chain joins TRBV19 and TRBJ2-3; no reliable D call. The sequencing input was blood. This clonotype was obtained from a woman aged 40 to 49 with Graves' hyperthyroidism. The CDR3 reads CASSRASTTADTQYF. In DNA form, the CDR3 reads TGTGCCAGTAGTAGAGCATCGACGACCGCAGATACGCAGTATTTT.